This T cell receptor (beta chain) appears in the sequencing data of a study of beta chain features in type 1 diabetes (dated by TCRdb to 2017 to 2018). Broadly, across the study: No differences in mean age, gender distribution, total cell number or subset yield were found between patients and healthy donors. A total of roughly 98,000,000 sorted cells were examined across all samples, and RNA yield correlated strongly with the number of cells per subset. The study compared TCRB repertoires of sorted circulating CD4+ T cell subsets between recently diagnosed type 1 diabetes patients and matched healthy donors. Regulatory and stem cell-like memory subsets were isolated from only 8 patients and roughly eight healthy donors, whereas naive and central memory subsets came from all 30 or so donors.

Overall study results and their limits: Naive, central memory and regulatory TCRB repertoires appeared to be more similar among patients than among healthy donors. At VDJ recombination sites, patients with type 1 diabetes made fewer insertions and deleted more nucleotides, a pattern implying thymic rearrangement abnormalities. Because cDNA was sequenced instead of genomic DNA, activated cells with high expression could be over-represented, although the groups did not differ in activation or CD3 levels. Shorter templates might be favored by PCR, yet because patient and control samples were amplified and corrected together, any such skew would affect both groups equally. In all four CD4+ subsets, TCRB CDR3 length was moderately but significantly shorter in type 1 diabetes patients. Because small numbers of individuals were included in the HLA sub-analyses, any influence of HLA type on TCRB rearrangement was left unresolved.

According to the germline V gene, CDR1 reads MDHEN and CDR2 reads SYDVKM. There are 16 amino acids in the CDR3, from cysteine to phenylalanine inclusive. The retained sequence is limited to the CDR3, 48 bases, with the frame set at the first base. At the junction V is shortened by 6 bases and J by 5 bases, with 21 bases in between. Each donor gave one peripheral blood draw, averaging roughly 100 mL, which was collected into heparinised tubes. Using a panel that included CD45RO, CCR7, CD25, CD127, CD95 and CD27, naive, central memory, regulatory and stem cell-like memory CD4+ T cells were sorted on a BD FACSAria II. Every sorted population had a purity above 95%. PBMCs were isolated immediately by Lymphoprep density gradient centrifugation and stained directly without culture. To minimize batch effects, samples were stained and sorted in pairs, one healthy donor with one patient per experiment. Details on this clone: Its antigen is not yet known. No much larger clone is present one base from it, and per-base qualities are unavailable.

All of the isolated RNA was reverse transcribed with the High Capacity cDNA Reverse Transcription Kit, so expressed TCRB transcripts were sequenced. Deep immunoSEQ sequencing was applied to naive, central memory and regulatory T cell samples, giving an average of about 3.6 million total reads per sample. Sorted cells were lysed in RLT buffer, and RNA was extracted using DNase-treated RNeasy Micro or Mini kits according to cell number. To prevent cross-contamination, every cell subset was processed on its own, while patient and healthy donor samples were processed together. The immunoSEQ multiplex PCR was used to amplify TCRB sequences from cDNA, yielding 87-bp fragments that span the CDR3 region. The amplicons were sequenced using the Illumina HiSeq platform. Per the original workflow: PCR bias was corrected computationally using synthetic template baselines, and reads within Hamming distance 2 were collapsed, with unmergeable singletons discarded. Reads were aligned to IMGT to assign V, D and J genes, CDR3 length, and insertions or deletions at six rearrangement sites. Within each subset, clonotype counts were normalized to sorted cell number, after which true diversity and Gini coefficients were computed with the tcR R package. Repertoire sharing was quantified using the overlap coefficient calculated on TCRB nucleotide sequences. Out-of-frame TCRB sequences from naive cells were analyzed to stand in for the pre-selection repertoire. This is the immuneACCESS table as TCRdb keeps it, with only in-frame sequences that have V and J called. A part of the clones is gone; compared with another copy, unresolved V genes explain less than half, and the rest is unexplained. The V and J calls and the clone size are those of that table, but D and trimming were determined from the DNA. Present in this sample are about 650,000 clones, approximately 13% of which were seen just once. The ten largest clones add up to 0.095% to 0.15% of the sample.

Sequenced sample: naive CD4+ T cells from blood. Taken with the paper, the label for cell subset or site translates to: true naive CD4+ T cells. The sequence is built from TRBV28 and TRBJ2-3; TRBD1 is a weak D gene call, 7 bases matching. This TCR derives from a man under 40 with type 1 diabetes. The CDR3 in this case is CASRPPGAGGIDTQYF. The sequenced DNA: TGTGCCAGCAGACCCCCGGGGGCAGGGGGTATAGATACGCAGTATTTT.